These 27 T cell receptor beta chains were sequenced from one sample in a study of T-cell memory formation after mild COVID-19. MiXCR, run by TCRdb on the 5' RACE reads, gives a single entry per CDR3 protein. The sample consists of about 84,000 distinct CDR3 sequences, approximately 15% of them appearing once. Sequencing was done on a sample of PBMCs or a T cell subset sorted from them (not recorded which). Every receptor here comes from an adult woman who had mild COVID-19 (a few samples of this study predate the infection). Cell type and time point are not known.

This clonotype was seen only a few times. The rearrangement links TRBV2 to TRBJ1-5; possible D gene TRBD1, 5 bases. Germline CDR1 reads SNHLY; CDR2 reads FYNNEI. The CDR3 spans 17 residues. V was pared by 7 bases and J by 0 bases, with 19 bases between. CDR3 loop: CASTVNGAENSNQPQHF. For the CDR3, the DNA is TGTGCCAGCACCGTAAATGGGGCGGAGAATAGCAATCAGCCCCAGCATTTT.

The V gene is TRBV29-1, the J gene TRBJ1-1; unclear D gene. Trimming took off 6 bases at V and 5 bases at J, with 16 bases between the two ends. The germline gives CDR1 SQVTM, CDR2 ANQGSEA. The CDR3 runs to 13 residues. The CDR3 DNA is TGCAGCGTCGTAGACCTCCCGGATACTGAAGCTTTCTTT. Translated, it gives CSVVDLPDTEAFF.

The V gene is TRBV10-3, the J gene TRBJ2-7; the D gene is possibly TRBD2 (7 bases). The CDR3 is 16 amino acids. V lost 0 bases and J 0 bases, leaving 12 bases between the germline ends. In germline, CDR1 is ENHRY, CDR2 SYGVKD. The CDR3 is CAISESAGAVSYEQYF. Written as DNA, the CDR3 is TGTGCCATCAGTGAGTCTGCGGGGGCCGTCTCCTACGAGCAGTACTTC.

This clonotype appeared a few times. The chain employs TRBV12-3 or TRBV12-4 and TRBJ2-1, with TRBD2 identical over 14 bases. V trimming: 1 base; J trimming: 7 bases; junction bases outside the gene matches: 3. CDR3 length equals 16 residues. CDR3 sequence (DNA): TGTGCCAGCAGTTTAGAGACTAGCGGGGGGGCAAATGAGCAGTTCTTC. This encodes CASSLETSGGANEQFF.

The CDR3 region has the DNA TGTGCCAGCAGCGTTTTAGCAGAGATCTACGAGCAGTACTTC. Protein: CASSVLAEIYEQYF. The V gene is TRBV6-2 or TRBV6-3, the J gene TRBJ2-7; D is unclear. Germline V gene lookup returns CDR1 MNHEY and CDR2 SVGEGT. Trimming left V 6 bases short and J 3 bases short, with 15 bases between. This CDR3 has 14 residues.

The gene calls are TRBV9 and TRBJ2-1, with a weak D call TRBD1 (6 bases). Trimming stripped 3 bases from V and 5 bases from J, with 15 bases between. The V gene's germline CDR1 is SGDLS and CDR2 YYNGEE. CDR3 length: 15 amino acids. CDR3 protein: CASSARDTTNNEQFF. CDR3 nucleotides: TGTGCCAGCAGCGCCCGGGACACGACCAACAATGAGCAGTTCTTC.

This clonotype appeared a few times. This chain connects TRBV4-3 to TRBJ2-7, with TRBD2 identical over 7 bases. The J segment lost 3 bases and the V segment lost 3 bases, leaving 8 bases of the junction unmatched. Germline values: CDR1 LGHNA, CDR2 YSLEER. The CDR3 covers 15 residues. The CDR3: CASSQLSGTNYEQYF. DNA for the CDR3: TGCGCCAGCAGCCAGCTCTCCGGGACTAACTACGAGCAGTACTTC.

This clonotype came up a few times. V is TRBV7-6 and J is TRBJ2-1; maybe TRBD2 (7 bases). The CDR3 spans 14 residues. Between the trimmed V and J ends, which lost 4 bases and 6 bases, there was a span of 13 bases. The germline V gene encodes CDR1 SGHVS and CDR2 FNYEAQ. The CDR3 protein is CASSSGGGANEQFF. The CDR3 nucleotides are TGTGCCAGCAGCTCTGGAGGGGGGGCCAATGAGCAGTTCTTC.

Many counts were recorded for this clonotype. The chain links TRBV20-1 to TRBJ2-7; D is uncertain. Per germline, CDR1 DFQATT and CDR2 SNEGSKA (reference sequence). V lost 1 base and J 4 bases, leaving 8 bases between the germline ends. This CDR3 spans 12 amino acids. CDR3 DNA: TGCAGTGCTAGAGGGATAGGGTACGAGCAGTACTTC. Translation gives CSARGIGYEQYF.

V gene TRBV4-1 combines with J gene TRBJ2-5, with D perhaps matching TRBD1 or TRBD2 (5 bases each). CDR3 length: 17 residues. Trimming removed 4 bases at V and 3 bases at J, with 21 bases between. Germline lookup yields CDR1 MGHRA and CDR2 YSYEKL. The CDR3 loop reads CASSLGVGLGAEETQYF. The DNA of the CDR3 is TGCGCCAGCAGCCTCGGGGTCGGCCTAGGGGCGGAAGAGACCCAGTACTTC.

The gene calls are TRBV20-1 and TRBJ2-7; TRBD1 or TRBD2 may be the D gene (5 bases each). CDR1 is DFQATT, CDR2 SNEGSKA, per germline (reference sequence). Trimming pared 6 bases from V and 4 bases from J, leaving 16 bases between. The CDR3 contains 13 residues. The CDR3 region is CSARDYRQYEQYF. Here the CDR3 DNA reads TGCAGTGCCCGCGACTACAGGCAGTACGAGCAGTACTTC.

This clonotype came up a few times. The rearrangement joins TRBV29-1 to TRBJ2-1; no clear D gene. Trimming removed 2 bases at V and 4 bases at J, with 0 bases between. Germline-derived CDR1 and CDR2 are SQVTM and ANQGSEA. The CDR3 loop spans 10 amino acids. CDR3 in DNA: TGCAGCGTTGAATACAATGAGCAGTTCTTC. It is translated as CSVEYNEQFF.

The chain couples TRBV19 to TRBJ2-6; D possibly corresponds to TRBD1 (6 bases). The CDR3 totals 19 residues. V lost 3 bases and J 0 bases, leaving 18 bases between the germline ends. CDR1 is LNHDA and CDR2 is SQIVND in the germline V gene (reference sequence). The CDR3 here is CASSMPGALHGSGANVLTF. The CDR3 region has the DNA TGTGCCAGTAGTATGCCAGGGGCCTTACATGGCTCTGGGGCCAACGTCCTGACTTTC.

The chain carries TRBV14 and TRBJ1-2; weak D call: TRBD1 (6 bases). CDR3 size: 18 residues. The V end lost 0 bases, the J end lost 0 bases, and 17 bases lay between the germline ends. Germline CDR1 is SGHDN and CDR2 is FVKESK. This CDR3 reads CASSQENRVEAANYGYTF. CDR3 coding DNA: TGTGCCAGCAGCCAAGAGAACAGGGTAGAGGCCGCTAACTATGGCTACACCTTC.

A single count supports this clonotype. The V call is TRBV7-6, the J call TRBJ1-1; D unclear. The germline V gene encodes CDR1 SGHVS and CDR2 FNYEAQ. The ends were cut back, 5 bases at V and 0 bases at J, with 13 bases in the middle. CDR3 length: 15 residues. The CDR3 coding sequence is TGTGCCAGCAGCCCAGGCCCGGCGATGAACACTGAAGCTTTCTTT. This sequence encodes CASSPGPAMNTEAFF.

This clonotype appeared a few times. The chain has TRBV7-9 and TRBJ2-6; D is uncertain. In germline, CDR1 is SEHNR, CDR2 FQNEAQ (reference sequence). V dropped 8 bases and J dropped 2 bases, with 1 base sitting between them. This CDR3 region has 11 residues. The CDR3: CASAGANVLTF. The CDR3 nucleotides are TGTGCCAGCGCTGGGGCCAACGTCCTGACTTTC.

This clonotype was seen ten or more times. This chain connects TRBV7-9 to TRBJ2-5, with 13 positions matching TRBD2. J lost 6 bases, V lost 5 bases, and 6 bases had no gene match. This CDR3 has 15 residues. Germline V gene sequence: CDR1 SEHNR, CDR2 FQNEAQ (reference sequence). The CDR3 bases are TGTGCCAGCAGCCCCAGGACTAGCGGGGGAAAGACCCAGTACTTC. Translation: CASSPRTSGGKTQYF.

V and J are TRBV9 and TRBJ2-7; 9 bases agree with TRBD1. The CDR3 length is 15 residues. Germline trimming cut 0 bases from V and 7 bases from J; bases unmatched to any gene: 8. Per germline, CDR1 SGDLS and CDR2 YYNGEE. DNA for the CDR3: TGTGCCAGCAGCGTAGCCGGAACAGGGGGCAGTGAGCAGTACTTC. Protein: CASSVAGTGGSEQYF.

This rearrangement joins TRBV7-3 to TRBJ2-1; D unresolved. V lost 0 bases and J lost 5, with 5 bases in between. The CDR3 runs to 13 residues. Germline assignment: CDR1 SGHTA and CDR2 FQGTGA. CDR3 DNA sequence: TGTGCCAGCAGCTTAACGGAAGACAATGAGCAGTTCTTC. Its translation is CASSLTEDNEQFF.

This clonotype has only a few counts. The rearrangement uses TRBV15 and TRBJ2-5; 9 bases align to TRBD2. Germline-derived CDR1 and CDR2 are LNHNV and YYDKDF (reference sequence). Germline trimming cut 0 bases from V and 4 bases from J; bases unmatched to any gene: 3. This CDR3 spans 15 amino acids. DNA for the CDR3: TGTGCCACCAGCAGAGAAAGACTAGCGGTAGAGACCCAGTACTTC. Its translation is CATSRERLAVETQYF.

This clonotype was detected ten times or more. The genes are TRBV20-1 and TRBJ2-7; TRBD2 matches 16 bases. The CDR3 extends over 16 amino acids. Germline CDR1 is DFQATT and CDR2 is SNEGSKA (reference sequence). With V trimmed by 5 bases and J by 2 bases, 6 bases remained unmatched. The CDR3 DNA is TGCAGTGCTGATCCCGGGACTAGCGGGGGGGCCTACGAGCAGTACTTC. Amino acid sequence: CSADPGTSGGAYEQYF.

The CDR3 DNA is TGTGCCAGCAGCTTAAAGACAGGGGACACTGAAGCTTTCTTT. Translated, it gives CASSLKTGDTEAFF. The J gene is TRBJ1-1, the V gene TRBV7-9; 8 bases are a match to TRBD1. CDR3 length equals 14 residues. Germline-derived CDR1 and CDR2 are SEHNR and FQNEAQ (reference sequence). Germline trimming cut 2 bases from V and 3 bases from J; bases unmatched to any gene: 2.

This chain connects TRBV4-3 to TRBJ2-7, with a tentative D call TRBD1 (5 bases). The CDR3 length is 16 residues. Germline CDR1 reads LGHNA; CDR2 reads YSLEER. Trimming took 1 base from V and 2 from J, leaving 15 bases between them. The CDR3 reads CASSQVTGVGPYEQYF. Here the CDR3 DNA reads TGCGCCAGCAGCCAAGTCACCGGAGTGGGGCCCTACGAGCAGTACTTC.

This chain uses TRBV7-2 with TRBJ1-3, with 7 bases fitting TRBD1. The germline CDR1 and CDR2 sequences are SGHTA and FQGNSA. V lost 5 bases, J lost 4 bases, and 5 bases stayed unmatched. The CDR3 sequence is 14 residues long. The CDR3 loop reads CASSETGSGNTIYF. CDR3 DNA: TGTGCCAGCAGCGAGACAGGGTCCGGAAACACCATATATTTT.

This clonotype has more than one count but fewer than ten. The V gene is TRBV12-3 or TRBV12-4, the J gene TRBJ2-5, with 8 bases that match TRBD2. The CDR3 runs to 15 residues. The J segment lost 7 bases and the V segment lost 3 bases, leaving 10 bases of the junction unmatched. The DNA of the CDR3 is TGTGCCAGCAGTTTGGTCGGGGGGGCTACTGGGACCCAGTACTTC. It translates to CASSLVGGATGTQYF.

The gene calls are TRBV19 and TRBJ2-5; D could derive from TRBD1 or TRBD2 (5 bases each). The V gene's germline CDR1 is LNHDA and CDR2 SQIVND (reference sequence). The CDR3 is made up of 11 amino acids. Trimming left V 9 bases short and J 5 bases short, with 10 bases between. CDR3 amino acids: CARGRGETQYF. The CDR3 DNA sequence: TGTGCCAGGGGGCGCGGGGAGACCCAGTACTTC. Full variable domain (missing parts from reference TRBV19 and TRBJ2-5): DGGITQSPKYLFRKEGQNVTLSCEQNLNHDAMYWYRQDPGQGLRLIYYSQIVNDFQKGDIAEGYSVSREKKESFPLTVTSAQKNPTAFYLCARGRGETQYFGPGTRLLVL.

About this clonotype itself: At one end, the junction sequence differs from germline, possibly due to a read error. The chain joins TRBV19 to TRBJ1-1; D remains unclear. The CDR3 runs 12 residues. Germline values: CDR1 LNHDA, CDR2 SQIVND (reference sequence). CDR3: CASRIGNTEAFF. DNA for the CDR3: TGTGCCAGTAGGATAGGGAACACTGAAGCTTTCTTT.